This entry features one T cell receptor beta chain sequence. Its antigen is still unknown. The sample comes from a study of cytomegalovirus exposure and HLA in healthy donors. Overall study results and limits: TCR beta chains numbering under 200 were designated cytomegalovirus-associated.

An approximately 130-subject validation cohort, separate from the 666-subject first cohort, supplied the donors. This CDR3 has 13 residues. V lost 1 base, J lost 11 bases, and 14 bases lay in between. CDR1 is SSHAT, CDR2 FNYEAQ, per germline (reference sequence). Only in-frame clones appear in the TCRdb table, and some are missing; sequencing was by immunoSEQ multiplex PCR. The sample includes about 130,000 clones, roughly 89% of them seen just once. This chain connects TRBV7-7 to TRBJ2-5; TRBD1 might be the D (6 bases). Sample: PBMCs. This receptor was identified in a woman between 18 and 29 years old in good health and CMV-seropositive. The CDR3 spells CASSLVVWDTQYF. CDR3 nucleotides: TGTGCCAGCAGCTTAGTGGTCTGGGACACTCAGTACTTC.